The T cell receptor beta chain under discussion was sequenced for a study of T cell changes during pregnancy in multiple sclerosis. The V segment lost 4 bases and the J segment 0 bases; nucleotides outside the gene matches: 8. The CDR3 contains 16 residues. Germline V lookup: CDR1 SNHLY, CDR2 FYNNEI. Clones were read by immunoSEQ multiplex PCR, and TCRdb kept only the in-frame ones, dropping some. The sample records about 59,000 clones, 80% to 95% being singletons. Sample: peripheral blood, taken in the third trimester of pregnancy. The receptor's source is a female donor in good health, enrolled as a control in a pregnancy study. The V call is TRBV2, the J call TRBJ1-1; 7 positions match TRBD1. CDR3 sequence reads: CASSGGQRFLNTEAFF. The DNA of the CDR3 is TGTGCCAGCAGTGGGGGACAGCGTTTTTTGAACACTGAAGCTTTCTTT.